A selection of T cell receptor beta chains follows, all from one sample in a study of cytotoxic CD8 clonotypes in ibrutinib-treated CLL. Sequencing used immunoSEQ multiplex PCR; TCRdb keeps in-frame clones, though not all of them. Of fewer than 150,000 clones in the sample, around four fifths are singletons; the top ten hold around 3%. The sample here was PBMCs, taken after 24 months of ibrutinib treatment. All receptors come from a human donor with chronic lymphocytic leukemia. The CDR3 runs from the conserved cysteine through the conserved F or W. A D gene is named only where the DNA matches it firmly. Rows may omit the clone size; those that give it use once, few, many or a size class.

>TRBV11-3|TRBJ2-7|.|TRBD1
CASSTGQGYEQYF
TGTGCCAGCAGCACCGGACAGGGCTACGAGCAGTACTTC
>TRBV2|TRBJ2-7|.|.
CASSTGTTYEQYF
TGTGCCAGCAGCACCGGGACCACCTACGAGCAGTACTTC
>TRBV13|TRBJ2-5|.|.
CASSAQSGGSETQYF
TGTGCCAGCAGTGCTCAATCGGGGGGCTCAGAGACCCAGTACTTC
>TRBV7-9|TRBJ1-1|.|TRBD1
CAGQGNTEAFF
TGTGCCGGACAGGGTAACACTGAAGCTTTCTTT
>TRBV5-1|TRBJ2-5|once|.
CASSLASGGIETQYF
TGCGCCAGCAGCTTGGCATCTGGAGGGATCGAGACCCAGTACTTC
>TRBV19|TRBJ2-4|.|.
CASSIGGPDRYIQYF
TGTGCCAGTAGTATTGGGGGACCGGACAGATACATTCAGTACTTC
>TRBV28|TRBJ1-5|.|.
CASSLRGAVLGNQPQHF
TGTGCCAGCAGTTTGAGAGGGGCGGTTTTGGGCAATCAGCCCCAGCATTTT
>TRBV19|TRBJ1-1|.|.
CASSVLQQGVRGMNTEAFF
TGTGCCAGTAGTGTATTACAACAGGGAGTAAGAGGAATGAACACTGAAGCTTTCTTT
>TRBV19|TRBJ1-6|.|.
CASSKGGYNSPLHF
TGTGCCAGTAGTAAAGGGGGCTATAATTCACCCCTCCACTTT
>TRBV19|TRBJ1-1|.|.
CASSILAGANTEAFF
TGTGCCAGTAGTATCTTAGCAGGGGCCAACACTGAAGCTTTCTTT
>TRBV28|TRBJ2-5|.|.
CASRTSDDETQYF
TGTGCCAGCAGGACTTCTGATGACGAGACCCAGTACTTC
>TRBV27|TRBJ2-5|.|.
CASSLAGAQETQYF
TGTGCCAGCAGTTTGGCAGGGGCCCAAGAGACCCAGTACTTC
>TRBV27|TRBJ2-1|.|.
CASSFRVGEQFF
TGTGCCAGCAGTTTCCGGGTGGGTGAGCAGTTCTTC
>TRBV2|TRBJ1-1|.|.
CASSRLDRRNTEAFF
TGTGCCAGCAGCAGACTAGACAGGCGGAACACTGAAGCTTTCTTT
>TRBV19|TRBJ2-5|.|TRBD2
CASSPTGLAGQETQYF
TGTGCCAGTAGTCCTACGGGACTAGCGGGACAAGAGACCCAGTACTTC
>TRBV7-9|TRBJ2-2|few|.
CASSRRETNTGELFF
TGTGCCAGCAGCCGACGCGAAACGAACACCGGGGAGCTGTTTTTT
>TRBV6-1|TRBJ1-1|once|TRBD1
CASSETGTMNTEAFF
TGTGCCAGCAGTGAGACAGGGACCATGAACACTGAAGCTTTCTTT
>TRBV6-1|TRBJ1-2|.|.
CASSDWTLADYGYTF
TGTGCCAGCAGTGACTGGACTCTGGCCGACTATGGCTACACCTTC
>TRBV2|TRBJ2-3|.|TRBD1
CASSDWTGPDTQYF
TGTGCCAGCAGTGACTGGACAGGTCCAGATACGCAGTATTTT
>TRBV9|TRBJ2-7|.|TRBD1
CASSVGTGTYEQYF
TGTGCCAGCAGCGTAGGGACAGGGACCTACGAGCAGTACTTC
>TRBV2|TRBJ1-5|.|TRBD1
CASSDLGTGGGQPQHF
TGTGCCAGCAGTGACCTTGGGACAGGGGGTGGCCAGCCCCAGCATTTT
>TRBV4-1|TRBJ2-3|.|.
CASSRRPGEQYF
TGCGCCAGCAGCCGCCGCCCCGGTGAGCAGTATTTT
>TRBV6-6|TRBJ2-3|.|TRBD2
CASSSRGGASTDTQYF
TGTGCCAGCAGCTCCCGCGGGGGGGCTAGCACAGATACGCAGTATTTT
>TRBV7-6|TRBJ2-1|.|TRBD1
CASSPGTGVYEQFF
TGTGCCAGCAGCCCCGGGACAGGGGTATATGAGCAGTTCTTC
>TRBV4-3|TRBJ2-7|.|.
CASSHTPGQTRSYEQYF
TGCGCCAGCAGCCACACTCCGGGACAAACCCGCTCCTACGAGCAGTACTTC
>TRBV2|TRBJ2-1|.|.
CASTGVDRPNEQFF
TGTGCCAGCACCGGAGTTGACAGACCTAATGAGCAGTTCTTC
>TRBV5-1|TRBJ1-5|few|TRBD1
CASRGTADSNQPQHF
TGCGCCAGCAGGGGGACAGCTGATAGCAATCAGCCCCAGCATTTT
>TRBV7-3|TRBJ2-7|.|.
CASSLTAGQSYEQYF
TGTGCCAGCAGCTTAACGGCCGGACAGTCCTACGAGCAGTACTTC
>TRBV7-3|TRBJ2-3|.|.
CASASPPTNPPSTDTQYF
TGTGCCAGCGCCTCCCCCCCGACCAACCCTCCCTCCACAGATACGCAGTATTTT
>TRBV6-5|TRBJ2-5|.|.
CASRDGETQYF
TGTGCCAGCAGAGACGGAGAGACCCAGTACTTC
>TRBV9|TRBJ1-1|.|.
CASSVVDKGNTEAFF
TGTGCCAGCAGCGTAGTTGACAAAGGGAACACTGAAGCTTTCTTT
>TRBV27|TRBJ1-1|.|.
CASRPGVLNTEAFF
TGTGCCTCCCGACCAGGGGTCCTGAACACTGAAGCTTTCTTT
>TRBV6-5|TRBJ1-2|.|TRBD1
CASSPDRAYGYTF
TGTGCCAGCAGTCCGGACAGGGCCTATGGCTACACCTTC
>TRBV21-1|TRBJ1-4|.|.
CASSKAQYRDTSTRDEKLFF
TGTGCCAGCAGCAAAGCCCAGTACCGGGACACCTCTACGCGAGATGAAAAACTGTTTTTT
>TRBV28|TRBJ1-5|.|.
CASSPPGGQGRQPQHF
TGTGCCAGCAGTCCACCCGGGGGGCAGGGACGTCAGCCCCAGCATTTT
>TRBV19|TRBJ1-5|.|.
CASRTYSNQPQHF
TGTGCCAGTAGGACCTATAGCAATCAGCCCCAGCATTTT
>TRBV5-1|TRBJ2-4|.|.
CASSWAGAGDIQYF
TGCGCCAGCAGCTGGGCCGGGGCCGGGGACATTCAGTACTTC
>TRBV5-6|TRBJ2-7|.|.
CASTWSRRDTYEQYF
TGTGCCAGCACCTGGAGTCGACGGGATACCTACGAGCAGTACTTC
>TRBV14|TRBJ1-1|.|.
CASSQVGRPEAFF
TGTGCCAGCAGCCAAGTCGGTAGGCCTGAAGCTTTCTTT
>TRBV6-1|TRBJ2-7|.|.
CASSEARSQGTKYEQYF
TGTGCCAGCAGTGAAGCGCGCTCCCAGGGTACAAAATACGAGCAGTACTTC
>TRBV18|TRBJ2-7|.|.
CASSPPPGPGEQYF
TGTGCCAGCTCACCACCCCCGGGGCCCGGCGAGCAGTACTTC
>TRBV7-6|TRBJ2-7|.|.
CASSLESEQYF
TGTGCCAGCAGCTTAGAGTCCGAGCAGTACTTC
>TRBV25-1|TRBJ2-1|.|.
CASSPYNEQFF
TGTGCCAGCAGTCCCTACAATGAGCAGTTCTTC
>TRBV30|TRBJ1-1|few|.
CASRQTNTEAFF
TGTGCCAGTAGACAGACGAACACTGAAGCTTTCTTT
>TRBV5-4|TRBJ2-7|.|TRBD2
CASSPGTTYEQYF
TGTGCCAGCAGTCCCGGGACTACCTACGAGCAGTACTTC
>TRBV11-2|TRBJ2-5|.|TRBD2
CASSLDVAGGETQYF
TGTGCCAGCAGCTTAGATGTAGCGGGGGGGGAGACCCAGTACTTC
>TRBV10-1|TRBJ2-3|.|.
CASIKPGPLGDTQYF
TGCGCCAGCATTAAACCCGGGCCTCTCGGGGATACGCAGTATTTT
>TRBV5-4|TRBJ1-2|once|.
CASSLGQGKNYGYTF
TGTGCCAGCAGCTTGGGGCAGGGAAAGAACTATGGCTACACCTTC
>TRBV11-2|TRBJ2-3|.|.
CASSLAARSTDTQYF
TGTGCCAGCAGCTTAGCGGCTAGAAGCACAGATACGCAGTATTTT
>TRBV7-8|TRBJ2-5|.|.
CASSLERLKETQYF
TGTGCCAGCAGCTTAGAAAGACTAAAAGAGACCCAGTACTTC
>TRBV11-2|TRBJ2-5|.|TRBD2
CASSQGTSGGRQETQYF
TGTGCCAGCAGCCAAGGGACTAGCGGGGGAAGGCAAGAGACCCAGTACTTC
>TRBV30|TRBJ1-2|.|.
CAWSVHRGGYGYTF
TGTGCCTGGAGTGTACATAGGGGAGGGTATGGCTACACCTTC
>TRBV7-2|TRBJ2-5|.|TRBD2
CASSPLGLWKTQYF
TGTGCCAGCAGCCCCTTGGGACTATGGAAGACCCAGTACTTC